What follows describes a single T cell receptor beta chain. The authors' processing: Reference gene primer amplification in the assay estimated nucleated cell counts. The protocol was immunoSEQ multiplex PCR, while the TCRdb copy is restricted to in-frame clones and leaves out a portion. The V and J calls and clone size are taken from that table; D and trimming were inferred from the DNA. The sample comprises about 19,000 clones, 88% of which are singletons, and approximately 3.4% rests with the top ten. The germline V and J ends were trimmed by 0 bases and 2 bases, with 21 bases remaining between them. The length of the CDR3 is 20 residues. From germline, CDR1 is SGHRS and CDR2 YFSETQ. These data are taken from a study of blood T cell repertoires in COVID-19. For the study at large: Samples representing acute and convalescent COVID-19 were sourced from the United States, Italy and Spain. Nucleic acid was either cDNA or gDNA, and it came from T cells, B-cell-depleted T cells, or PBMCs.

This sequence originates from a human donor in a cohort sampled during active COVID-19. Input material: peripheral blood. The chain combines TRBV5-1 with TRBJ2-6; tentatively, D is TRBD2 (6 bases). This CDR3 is CASSLGNRSPGAPGANVLTF. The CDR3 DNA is TGCGCCAGCAGCTTGGGTAACAGGTCCCCGGGAGCCCCTGGGGCCAACGTCCTGACTTTC.